Shown below are 16 T cell receptor beta chains from a single sample sequenced in a study of T-cell memory formation after mild COVID-19. Using its own MiXCR run on the 5' RACE reads, TCRdb lists one record per CDR3 protein. There are around 260,000 distinct CDR3 sequences in the sample; about 17% occur only once, and about a fifth lies in the top ten. Sequencing was performed on PBMCs or a T cell subset sorted from them (not recorded which). The receptors come from a man between 18 and 35 years old who had mild COVID-19 (a few samples of this study predate the infection). Cell type and time point are not known.

This clonotype was counted many times. CDR3: CASSADLTRPGETQYF. As DNA, the CDR3 is TGTGCCAGCAGTGCGGATTTGACTCGACCTGGGGAGACCCAGTACTTC. The chain is built from TRBV12-3 or TRBV12-4 and TRBJ2-5; no clear D. This CDR3 comprises 16 residues. Trimming took off 5 bases at V and 5 bases at J, with 21 bases between the two ends.

This clonotype was seen only a few times. The chain employs TRBV3-1 and TRBJ2-3; the D is unclear. V was clipped by 3 bases and J by 3 bases, with 13 bases between them. The CDR3 length is 15 residues. Germline lookup yields CDR1 LGHDT and CDR2 YNNKEL (reference sequence). CDR3 DNA: TGTGCCAGCAGCCACATTGTAGGGCGGACAGATACGCAGTATTTT. Residues: CASSHIVGRTDTQYF.

This clonotype was seen more than once but under ten times. The gene calls are TRBV6-1 and TRBJ1-2, with a weak D call TRBD1 (5 bases). Trimming cost V 4 bases and J 7 bases, with 10 bases left between them. The CDR3 length is 12 residues. In germline, CDR1 is MNHNS, CDR2 SASEGT. The DNA for the CDR3 is TGTGCCAGCAGTGGGGGGTCAGGTGGCTACACCTTC. This sequence encodes CASSGGSGGYTF.

This clonotype was detected a few times. The chain carries TRBV19 and TRBJ2-3, with D maybe TRBD1 (6 bases). Germline V gives CDR1 LNHDA, CDR2 SQIVND (reference sequence). Between the trimmed V and J ends, which lost 10 bases and 3 bases, there was a span of 23 bases. The CDR3 has 16 residues. The CDR3: CATSGGTGRVTDTQYF. In DNA form, the CDR3 reads TGTGCCACCTCAGGAGGTACAGGGCGAGTTACAGATACGCAGTATTTT.

V usage is TRBV20-1 and J usage is TRBJ2-7; 7 nucleotides line up with TRBD2. The CDR3 runs 13 residues. Germline values: CDR1 DFQATT, CDR2 SNEGSKA (reference sequence). The junction had 3 bases not matched to a gene; V was cut back by 0 bases and J by 4 bases. The CDR3 here is CSAREGSGYEQYF. As DNA, the CDR3 is TGCAGTGCTAGAGAGGGTAGCGGGTACGAGCAGTACTTC.

The chain recombines TRBV12-3 or TRBV12-4 with TRBJ2-7; no firm D call. The ends were cut back, 6 bases at V and 4 bases at J, with 19 bases in the middle. There are 15 residues in the CDR3. The CDR3, as DNA: TGTGCCAGCAGGGAATTGGAGTTTTTTGGGTACGAGCAGTACTTC. It is translated as CASRELEFFGYEQYF.

This clonotype was seen a few times. The chain couples TRBV29-1 to TRBJ1-2; 10 nucleotides align to TRBD1. The CDR3 length is 11 residues. V was pared by 6 bases and J by 11 bases, with 6 bases of the junction left unmatched. The germline V gene encodes CDR1 SQVTM and CDR2 ANQGSEA. The CDR3 region has the DNA TGCAGCGTCGGGACAGGGGTTAGATACACCTTC. Its protein is CSVGTGVRYTF.

The CDR3 DNA follows: TGCGCCAGCAGTGACCGGACAGCGAACTATGGCTACACCTTC. Amino acids: CASSDRTANYGYTF. The chain links TRBV10-2 to TRBJ1-2, with D perhaps TRBD1 (6 bases). Trimming took 3 bases from V and 2 from J, leaving 10 bases between them. Germline-derived CDR1 and CDR2 are WSHSY and SAAADI. The CDR3 runs 14 residues.

There are a few counts of this clonotype. This chain links TRBV5-1 with TRBJ2-6; D unresolved. The CDR3 has 15 amino acids. Germline CDR1 SGHRS, CDR2 YFSETQ. V was pared by 0 bases and J by 5 bases, with 9 bases between. The CDR3 loop reads CASSLDLGRANVLTF. DNA for the CDR3: TGCGCCAGCAGCTTGGATTTAGGGAGGGCCAACGTCCTGACTTTC.

This clonotype was seen a few times. The chain couples TRBV4-3 to TRBJ2-7, with D possibly matching TRBD2 (5 bases). The V end lost 0 bases, the J end lost 12 bases, and 18 bases lay between the germline ends. The germline V gene encodes CDR1 LGHNA and CDR2 YSLEER. The CDR3 length is 14 residues. In DNA, the CDR3 is TGCGCCAGCAGCCAAGATCAAGTGAGGGCCCGGCTGTACTTC. Its protein is CASSQDQVRARLYF.

The chain is built from TRBV6-2 or TRBV6-3 and TRBJ2-7; 7 nucleotides line up with TRBD1. In germline, CDR1 is MNHEY, CDR2 SVGEGT. This CDR3 comprises 13 residues. With V trimmed by 6 bases and J by 4 bases, 6 bases remained unmatched. Written as DNA, the CDR3 is TGTGCCAGCAGCCTACCAGGGGGATACGAGCAGTACGTC. Translated, it gives CASSLPGGYEQYV.

This clonotype was detected many times. The rearrangement uses TRBV28 and TRBJ2-5, with TRBD1 matching 10 bases. Per the germline V gene, CDR1 is MDHEN and CDR2 is SYDVKM. The V and J ends lost 5 bases and 2 bases, in that order; junction bases with no gene match: 8. The CDR3 runs 16 residues. The CDR3 DNA reads as TGTGCCAGCAGTCGGGACAGGGGAAACCTACAAGAGACCCAGTACTTC. Encoded protein: CASSRDRGNLQETQYF.

This clonotype was counted between two and nine times. J is TRBJ1-5 and V is TRBV28, with a tentative D call TRBD1 (5 bases). CDR3 length: 16 amino acids. Per the germline V gene, CDR1 is MDHEN and CDR2 is SYDVKM. V lost 8 bases and J 2 bases, leaving 19 bases between the germline ends. CDR3 protein: CASQIGGGAGNQPQHF. The CDR3 DNA is TGTGCCAGCCAAATCGGGGGTGGGGCGGGCAATCAGCCCCAGCATTTT.

The chain uses TRBV5-1 and TRBJ2-1, with TRBD2 as a possible D gene (6 bases). Germline V gene lookup returns CDR1 SGHRS and CDR2 YFSETQ. Trimming pared 4 bases from V and 0 bases from J, leaving 8 bases between. This CDR3 has 14 residues. CDR3 region: CASSLAFSYNEQFF. The DNA of the CDR3 is TGCGCCAGCAGCCTAGCGTTCTCCTACAATGAGCAGTTCTTC.

This sequence joins TRBV4-3 and TRBJ1-4; D uncertain. V lost 0 bases to trimming and J lost 4 bases, with 12 bases between them. CDR1 and CDR2 from the germline V gene are LGHNA and YSLEER. The CDR3 runs to 16 residues. CDR3 region: CASSQDRQILNEKLFF. CDR3 bases: TGCGCCAGCAGCCAAGATCGGCAGATCCTTAATGAAAAACTGTTTTTT.

There are a few counts of this clonotype. The chain combines TRBV15 with TRBJ2-5, with TRBD1 matching 9 bases. Germline trimming cut 11 bases from V and 5 bases from J; bases unmatched to any gene: 12. Per germline, CDR1 LNHNV and CDR2 YYDKDF (reference sequence). The CDR3 loop spans 14 amino acids. The CDR3 sequence: CAASNRGRAETQYF. CDR3 nucleotide sequence: TGTGCCGCGAGTAACAGGGGGCGCGCGGAGACCCAGTACTTC. Using reference TRBV15 and TRBJ2-5 for the parts outside the CDR3, the full variable domain is DAMVIQNPRYQVTQFGKPVTLSCSQTLNHNVMYWYQQKSSQAPKLLFHYYDKDFNNEADTPDNFQSRRPNTSFCFLDIRSPGLGDTAMYLCAASNRGRAETQYFGPGTRLLVL.